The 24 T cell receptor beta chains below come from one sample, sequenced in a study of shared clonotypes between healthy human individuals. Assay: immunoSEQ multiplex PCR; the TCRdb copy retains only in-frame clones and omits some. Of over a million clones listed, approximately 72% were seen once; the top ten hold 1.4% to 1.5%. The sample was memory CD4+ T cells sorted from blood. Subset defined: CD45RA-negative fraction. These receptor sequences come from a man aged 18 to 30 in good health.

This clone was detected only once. For the CDR3, the DNA is TGCGCCAGCAGGGGGGGATACTCCACAGATACGCAGTATTTT. It encodes CASRGGYSTDTQYF. This chain links TRBV5-1 with TRBJ2-3, with D maybe TRBD2 (6 bases). The CDR3 runs to 14 residues. CDR1 and CDR2 (germline): SGHRS, YFSETQ. V dropped 5 bases and J dropped 2 bases, with 12 bases sitting between them.

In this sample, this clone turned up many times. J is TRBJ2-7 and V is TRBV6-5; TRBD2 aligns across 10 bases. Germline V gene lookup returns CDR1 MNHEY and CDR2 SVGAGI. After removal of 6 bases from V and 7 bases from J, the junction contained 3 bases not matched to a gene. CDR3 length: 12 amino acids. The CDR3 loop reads CASRGLAWEQYF. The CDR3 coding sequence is TGTGCCAGCAGGGGACTAGCGTGGGAGCAGTACTTC.

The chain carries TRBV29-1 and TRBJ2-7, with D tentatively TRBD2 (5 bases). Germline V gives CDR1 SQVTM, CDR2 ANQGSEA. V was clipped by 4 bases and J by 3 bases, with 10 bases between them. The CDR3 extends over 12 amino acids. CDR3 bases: TGCAGCGTTGGTAGCGATCTCTACGAGCAGTACTTC. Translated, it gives CSVGSDLYEQYF.

The CDR3 here is CASSPRLAGGPETQYF. Here the CDR3 DNA reads TGCGCCAGCAGCCCGAGACTAGCGGGGGGGCCAGAGACCCAGTACTTC. J is TRBJ2-5 and V is TRBV5-1; TRBD2 matches at 14 bases. The CDR3 has 16 residues. The germline gives CDR1 SGHRS, CDR2 YFSETQ. V lost 4 bases to trimming and J lost 4 bases; unmatched junction nucleotides: 6.

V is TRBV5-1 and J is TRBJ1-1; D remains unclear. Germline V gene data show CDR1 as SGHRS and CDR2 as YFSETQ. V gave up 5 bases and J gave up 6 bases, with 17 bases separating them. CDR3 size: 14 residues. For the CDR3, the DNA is TGCGCCAGCAGTTTCGGCCCCAATGGACCTGAAGCTTTCTTT. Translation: CASSFGPNGPEAFF.

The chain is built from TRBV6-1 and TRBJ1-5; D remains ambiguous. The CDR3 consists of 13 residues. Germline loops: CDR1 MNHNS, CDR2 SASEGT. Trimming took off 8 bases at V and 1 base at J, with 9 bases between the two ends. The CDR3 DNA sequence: TGTGCCAGCGGGGAGGCAAGCAATCAGCCCCAGCATTTT. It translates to CASGEASNQPQHF.

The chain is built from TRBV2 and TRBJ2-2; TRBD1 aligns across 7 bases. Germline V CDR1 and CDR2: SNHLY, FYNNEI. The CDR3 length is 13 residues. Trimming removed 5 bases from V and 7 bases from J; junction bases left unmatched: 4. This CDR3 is CASSPQGNGELFF. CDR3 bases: TGTGCCAGCAGTCCACAGGGGAACGGGGAGCTGTTTTTT. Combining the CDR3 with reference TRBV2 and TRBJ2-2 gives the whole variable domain EPEVTQTPSHQVTQMGQEVILRCVPISNHLYFYWYRQILGQKVEFLVSFYNNEISEKSEIFDDQFSVERPDGSNFTLKIRSTKLEDSAMYFCASSPQGNGELFFGEGSRLTVL.

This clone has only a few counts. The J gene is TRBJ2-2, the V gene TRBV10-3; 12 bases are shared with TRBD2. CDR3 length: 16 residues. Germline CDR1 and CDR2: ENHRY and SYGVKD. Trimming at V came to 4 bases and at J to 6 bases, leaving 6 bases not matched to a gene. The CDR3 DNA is TGTGCCATCAGTGCCTCTCTAGCGGGAGGGCCCGGGGAGCTGTTTTTT. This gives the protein CAISASLAGGPGELFF.

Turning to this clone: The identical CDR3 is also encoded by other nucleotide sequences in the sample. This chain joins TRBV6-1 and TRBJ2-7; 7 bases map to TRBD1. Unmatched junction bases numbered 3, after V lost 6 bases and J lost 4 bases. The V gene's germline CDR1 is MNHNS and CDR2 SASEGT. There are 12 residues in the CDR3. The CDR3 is CASRAGGYEQYF. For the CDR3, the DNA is TGTGCCAGCAGGGCAGGGGGTTACGAGCAGTACTTC.

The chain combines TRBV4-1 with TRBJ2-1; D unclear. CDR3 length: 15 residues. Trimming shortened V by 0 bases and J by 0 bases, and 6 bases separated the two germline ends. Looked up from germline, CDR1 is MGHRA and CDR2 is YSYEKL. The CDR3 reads CASSQDVSSYNEQFF. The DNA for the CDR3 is TGCGCCAGCAGCCAAGACGTAAGCTCCTACAATGAGCAGTTCTTC.

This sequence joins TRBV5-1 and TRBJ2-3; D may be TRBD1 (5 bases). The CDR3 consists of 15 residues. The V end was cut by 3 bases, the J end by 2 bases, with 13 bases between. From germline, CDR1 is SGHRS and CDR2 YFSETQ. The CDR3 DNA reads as TGCGCCAGCAGCTCGAGCTGGGGCCCCACAGATACGCAGTATTTT. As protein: CASSSSWGPTDTQYF.

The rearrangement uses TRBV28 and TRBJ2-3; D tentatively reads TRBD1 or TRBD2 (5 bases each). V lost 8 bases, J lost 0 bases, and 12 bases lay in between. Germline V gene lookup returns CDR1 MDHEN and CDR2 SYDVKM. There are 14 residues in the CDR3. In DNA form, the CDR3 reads TGTGCCAGCTGGGGGAGTGGGAGCACAGATACGCAGTATTTT. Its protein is CASWGSGSTDTQYF.

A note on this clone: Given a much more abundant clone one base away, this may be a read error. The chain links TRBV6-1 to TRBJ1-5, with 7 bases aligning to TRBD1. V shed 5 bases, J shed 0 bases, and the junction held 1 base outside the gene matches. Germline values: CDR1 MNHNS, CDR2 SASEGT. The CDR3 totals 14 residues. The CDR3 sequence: CASSQGVSNQPQHF. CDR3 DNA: TGTGCCAGCAGTCAGGGGGTTAGCAATCAGCCCCAGCATTTT.

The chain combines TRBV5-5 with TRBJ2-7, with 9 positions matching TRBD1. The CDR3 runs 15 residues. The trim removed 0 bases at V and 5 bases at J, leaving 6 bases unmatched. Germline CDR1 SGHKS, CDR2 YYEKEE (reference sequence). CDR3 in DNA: TGTGCCAGCAGCTTGGGTAACAGGGGGCCCAACGAGCAGTACTTC. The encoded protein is CASSLGNRGPNEQYF.

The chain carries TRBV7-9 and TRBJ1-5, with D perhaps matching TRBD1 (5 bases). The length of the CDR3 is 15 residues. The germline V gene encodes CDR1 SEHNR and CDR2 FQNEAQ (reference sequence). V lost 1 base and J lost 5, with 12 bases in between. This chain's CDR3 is CASSLGRAPDQPQHF. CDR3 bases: TGTGCCAGCAGCTTAGGCAGGGCCCCGGATCAGCCCCAGCATTTT.

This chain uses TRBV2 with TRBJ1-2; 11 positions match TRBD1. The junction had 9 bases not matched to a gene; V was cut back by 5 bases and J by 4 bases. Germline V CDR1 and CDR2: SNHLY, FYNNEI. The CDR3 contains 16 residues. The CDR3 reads CASSPLGTGGSYGYTF. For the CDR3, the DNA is TGTGCCAGCAGTCCCCTAGGGACAGGGGGTAGCTATGGCTACACCTTC.

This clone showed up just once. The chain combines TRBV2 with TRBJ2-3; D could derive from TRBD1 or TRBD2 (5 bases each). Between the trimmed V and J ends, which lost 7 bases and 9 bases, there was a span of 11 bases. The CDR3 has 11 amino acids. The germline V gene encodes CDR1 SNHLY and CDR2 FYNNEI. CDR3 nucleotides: TGTGCCAGCACAGACAGCGGCACGCAGTATTTT. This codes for CASTDSGTQYF.

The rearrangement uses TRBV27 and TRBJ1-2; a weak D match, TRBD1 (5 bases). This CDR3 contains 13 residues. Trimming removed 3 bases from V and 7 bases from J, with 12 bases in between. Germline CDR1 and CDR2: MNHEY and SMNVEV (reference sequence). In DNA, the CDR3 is TGTGCCAGCAGTTTCGTGGGGCTGGGTGGCTACACCTTC. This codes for CASSFVGLGGYTF.

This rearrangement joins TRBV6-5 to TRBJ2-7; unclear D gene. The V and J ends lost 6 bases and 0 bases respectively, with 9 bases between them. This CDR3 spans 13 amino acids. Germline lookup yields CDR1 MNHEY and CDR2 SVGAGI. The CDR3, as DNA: TGTGCCAGCAGGCGCGGTTCCTCCTACGAGCAGTACTTC. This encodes CASRRGSSYEQYF.

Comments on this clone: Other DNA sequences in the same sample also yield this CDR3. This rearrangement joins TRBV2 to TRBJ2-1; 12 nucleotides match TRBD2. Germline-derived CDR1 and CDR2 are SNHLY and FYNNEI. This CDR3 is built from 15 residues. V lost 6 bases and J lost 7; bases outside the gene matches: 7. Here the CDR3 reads CASRSGLAGYNEQFF. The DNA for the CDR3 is TGTGCCAGCAGATCGGGACTAGCGGGCTATAATGAGCAGTTCTTC. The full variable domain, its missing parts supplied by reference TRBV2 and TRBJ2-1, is EPEVTQTPSHQVTQMGQEVILRCVPISNHLYFYWYRQILGQKVEFLVSFYNNEISEKSEIFDDQFSVERPDGSNFTLKIRSTKLEDSAMYFCASRSGLAGYNEQFFGPGTRLTVL.

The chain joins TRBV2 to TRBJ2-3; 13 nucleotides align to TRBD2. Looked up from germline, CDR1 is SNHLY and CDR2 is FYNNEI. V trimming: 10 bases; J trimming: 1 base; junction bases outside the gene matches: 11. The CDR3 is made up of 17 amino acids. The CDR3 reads CATLEGTSGRGTDTQYF. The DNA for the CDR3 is TGTGCCACCTTAGAGGGAACTAGCGGGAGGGGCACAGATACGCAGTATTTT.

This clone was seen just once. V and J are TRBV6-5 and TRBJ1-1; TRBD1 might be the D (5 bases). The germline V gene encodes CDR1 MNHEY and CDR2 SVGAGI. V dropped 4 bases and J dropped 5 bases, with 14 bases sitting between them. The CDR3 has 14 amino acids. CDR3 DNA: TGTGCCAGCAGTTGGGACTCCCGCCGAACTGAAGCTTTCTTT. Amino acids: CASSWDSRRTEAFF.

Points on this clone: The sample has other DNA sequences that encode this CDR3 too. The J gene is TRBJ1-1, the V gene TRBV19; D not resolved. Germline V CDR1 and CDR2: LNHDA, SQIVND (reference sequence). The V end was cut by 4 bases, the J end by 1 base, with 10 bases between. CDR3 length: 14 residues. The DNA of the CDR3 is TGTGCCAGTAGTAAATCTCGGAAGAACACTGAAGCTTTCTTT. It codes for CASSKSRKNTEAFF.

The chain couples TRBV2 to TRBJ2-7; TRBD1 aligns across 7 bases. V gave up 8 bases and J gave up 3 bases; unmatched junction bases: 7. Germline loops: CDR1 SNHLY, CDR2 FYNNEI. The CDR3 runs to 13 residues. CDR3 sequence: CASVRDSYYEQYF. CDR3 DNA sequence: TGTGCCAGCGTCCGGGACAGCTACTACGAGCAGTACTTC. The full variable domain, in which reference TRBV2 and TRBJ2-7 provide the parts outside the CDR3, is EPEVTQTPSHQVTQMGQEVILRCVPISNHLYFYWYRQILGQKVEFLVSFYNNEISEKSEIFDDQFSVERPDGSNFTLKIRSTKLEDSAMYFCASVRDSYYEQYFGPGTRLTVT.